This TCR beta chain appears in the sequencing data of a study of cytomegalovirus exposure and HLA in healthy donors. Study at large: The same platform was used for the 120 validation repertoires and the roughly 640 first-cohort repertoires, a later analysis reported. Findings and caveats of the study: In vitro testing confirmed a few CMV-associated chains as specific for CMV antigens. It was found in a later analysis that first-cohort TCR clusters tended to co-occur in the approximately 130 validation repertoires.

Produced via immunoSEQ multiplex PCR; TCRdb's table is partial and in-frame only. Seen here are 250,000 to 300,000 clones, 65% to 90% observed once, and the top ten hold roughly 1%. Trimming cost V 2 bases and J 0 bases, with 9 bases left between them. This CDR3 region has 15 residues. Germline CDR1 and CDR2: ENHRY and SYGVKD. About this clone itself: The antigen remains unidentified.

The chain employs TRBV10-3 and TRBJ2-3; D gene ambiguous. The sample was PBMCs. This clonotype was obtained from a woman in her late teens or twenties in good health and CMV-seronegative. CDR3 sequence reads: CAISEMSRSTDTQYF. The CDR3 DNA follows: TGTGCCATCAGTGAGATGTCCCGGAGCACAGATACGCAGTATTTT.